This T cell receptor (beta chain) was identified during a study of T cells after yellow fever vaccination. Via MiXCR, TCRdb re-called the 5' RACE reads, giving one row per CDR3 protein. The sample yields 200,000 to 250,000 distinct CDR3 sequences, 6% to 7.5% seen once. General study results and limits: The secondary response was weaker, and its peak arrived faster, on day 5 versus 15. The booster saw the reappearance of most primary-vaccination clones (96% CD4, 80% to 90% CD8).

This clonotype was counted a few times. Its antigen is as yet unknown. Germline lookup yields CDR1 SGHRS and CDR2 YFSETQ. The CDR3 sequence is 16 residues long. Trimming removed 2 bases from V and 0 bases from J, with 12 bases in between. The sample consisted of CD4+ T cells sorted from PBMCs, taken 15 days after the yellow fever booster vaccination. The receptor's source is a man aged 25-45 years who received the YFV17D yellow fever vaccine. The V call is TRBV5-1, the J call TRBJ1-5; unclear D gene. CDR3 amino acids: CASSFLPGNSNQPQHF. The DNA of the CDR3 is TGCGCCAGCAGCTTTTTGCCCGGGAATAGCAATCAGCCCCAGCATTTT.